These T cell receptor beta chains were read from a single sample in a study of blood T cell repertoires in COVID-19. Method: immunoSEQ multiplex PCR; TCRdb's copy keeps in-frame clones and lacks some. The sample lists roughly 180,000 clones, almost 85% occurring once. The sample comprised PBMCs or T cells enriched from blood (not recorded which). The receptors stem from a man between 45 and 60 years old who had recovered from COVID-19. Both conserved end residues are part of each CDR3. The size entry is marked missing in some rows and otherwise reads once, few, many or a size class.

J | V | size | CDR3
TRBJ1-1 | TRBV29-1 | NA | CSVDWQNTEAFF
TRBJ2-1 | TRBV27 | NA | CASSLDGLASEQFF
TRBJ1-6 | TRBV28 | NA | CASSHSGTDNSPLHF
TRBJ1-5 | TRBV28 | NA | CASSFLTVNQPQHF
TRBJ2-7 | TRBV14 | NA | CASSQVTGLGEQYF
TRBJ1-1 | TRBV6-5 | NA | CASSYSSNTEAFF
TRBJ2-1 | TRBV6-5 | NA | CASSETGGSYNEQFF
TRBJ2-7 | TRBV11-3 | NA | CASSTPGGGLYEQYF
TRBJ2-5 | TRBV12-3/TRBV12-4 | NA | CASRTGPETQYF
TRBJ2-1 | TRBV5-1 | NA | CASSGGLRFSYNEQFF
TRBJ2-3 | TRBV14 | NA | CASSQGTGGPIDTQYF
TRBJ1-1 | TRBV9 | NA | CASSVGQGHTEAFF
TRBJ2-1 | TRBV2 | NA | CAQEQAYNEQFF
TRBJ1-2 | TRBV24-1 | few | CATSDRSTGYGYTF
TRBJ2-7 | TRBV19 | NA | CASSIRGTGGYEQYF
TRBJ2-1 | TRBV7-2 | NA | CASSFSGGTSYNEQFF
TRBJ2-5 | TRBV19 | NA | CASRGSGQETQYF
TRBJ2-5 | TRBV6-1 | NA | CASSDAQGETQYF
TRBJ2-1 | TRBV3-1/TRBV3-2 | NA | CASSQDPGAAYNEQFF
TRBJ2-1 | TRBV7-8 | NA | CASSLVRTRPSNEQFF
TRBJ1-5 | TRBV7-9 | NA | CASSSYGNQPQHF
TRBJ2-7 | TRBV19 | NA | CASSIDAGTSVYEQYF
TRBJ2-7 | TRBV2 | NA | CATTDSYEQYF
TRBJ1-2 | TRBV10-3 | NA | CAISGPAGDGYTF
TRBJ2-7 | TRBV28 | NA | CASYTGTSGNRQYF
TRBJ2-5 | TRBV29-1 | NA | CSGRSLNRDFQETQYF
TRBJ1-1 | TRBV28 | NA | CASFPPMNTEAFF
TRBJ1-5 | TRBV21-1 | NA | CASSNDPGTGGNQPQHF
TRBJ2-3 | TRBV2 | NA | CASRIELGPTDTQYF
TRBJ2-1 | TRBV6-4 | once | CASSDLSEQFF
TRBJ1-3 | TRBV3-1/TRBV3-2 | few | CASSQTDSGNTIYF
TRBJ1-2 | TRBV5-4 | NA | CASSLRTGKNYGYTF
TRBJ1-3 | TRBV6-5 | NA | CASKEVAGNTIYF
TRBJ1-1 | TRBV19 | NA | CASMFGDSNTEAFF
TRBJ2-1 | TRBV6-5 | few | CASSYLGLAGRNEQFF
TRBJ2-2 | TRBV19 | NA | CASRRDSRLAGETGELFF
TRBJ1-6 | TRBV2 | NA | CASSLSGEMSYNSPLHF